By share, the clone carrying this T cell receptor (beta chain) ranks as medium-sized. Antigen specificity is unknown. This entry belongs to a study of T and B cells in COVID-19 patients. Study details: Critical illness requiring mechanical ventilation or extracorporeal membrane oxygenation affected 12 of 20 active-infection patients. General study points: No sequencing was yet done of CD4+, regulatory or CD8+ subsets, or of SARS-CoV-2-responsive or tetramer+ sorted cells. Clonality of TRB repertoires was high in active COVID-19; recovery brought above-healthy diversity and richness.

BIOMED2 TRB-A/B primer pools were used in multiplex TRB PCR. Via MiXCR, TCRdb re-called the multiplex PCR reads, giving one row per CDR3 protein. The sample shows some 13,000 distinct CDR3 sequences, about 25% of them seen only once. From blood, about 250-500 ng of genomic DNA served as TRB template. The CDR3 contains 14 residues. Germline CDR1 is LNHDA and CDR2 is SQIVND (reference sequence). Losses at the gene ends were 10 bases for V and 0 bases for J; bases not matched to a gene: 3. Sample: blood. This sequence originates from a human donor who had recovered from COVID-19. The genes are TRBV19 and TRBJ2-3; 11 bases match TRBD2. CDR3 region: CATASGRSTDTQYF. As DNA, the CDR3 is TGTGCCACAGCTAGCGGGAGGAGCACAGATACGCAGTATTTT. Supplemented by reference TRBV19 and TRBJ2-3, the full variable domain reads DGGITQSPKYLFRKEGQNVTLSCEQNLNHDAMYWYRQDPGQGLRLIYYSQIVNDFQKGDIAEGYSVSREKKESFPLTVTSAQKNPTAFYLCATASGRSTDTQYFGPGTRLTVL.